A selection of T cell receptor beta chains follows, all from one sample in a study of blood T cell repertoires in COVID-19. Profiled with immunoSEQ multiplex PCR; TCRdb holds only in-frame clones, not every one. The sample consists of 170,000 or so clones, 84% of them appearing once. Material: peripheral blood. These receptors all come from a man younger than 35 with active or convalescent COVID-19. The CDR3 runs from the conserved cysteine through the conserved F or W.

TRBJ1-6 | TRBV27 | CASSRQAPYNSPLHF
TRBJ2-1 | TRBV11-2 | CASSLKTNRLAGVPEQFF
TRBJ1-4 | TRBV18 | CASSPGHHEKLFF
TRBJ2-1 | TRBV19 | CASRRAGSPNEQFF
TRBJ2-3 | TRBV7-2 | CASSFTTSGVTDTQYF
TRBJ1-2 | TRBV6-5 | CASSLGQGEGYGYTF
TRBJ1-6 | TRBV11-3 | CASSMDRDSPLHF
TRBJ1-2 | TRBV10-3 | CAISEDSQANYGYTF
TRBJ1-5 | TRBV3-1/TRBV3-2 | CASSRRSRTAYNQPQHF
TRBJ1-5 | TRBV5-1 | CASSMGTDQPQHF
TRBJ2-3 | TRBV11-3 | CASSLSGSLADTQYF
TRBJ2-5 | TRBV7-2 | CASSRDLQETQYF
TRBJ1-1 | TRBV6-6 | CASSRQGKGTEAFF
TRBJ2-1 | TRBV2 | CASSEQGYLYNEQFF
TRBJ1-4 | TRBV29-1 | CSVHLGGKLFF
TRBJ1-5 | TRBV19 | CASSQGLNQPQHF
TRBJ1-6 | TRBV6-5 | CASSPGQGRSPLHF
TRBJ2-1 | TRBV24-1 | CATSETSGLDNEQFF
TRBJ1-1 | TRBV4-1 | CASSPTRQGLNTEAFF